The text below deals with one T cell receptor beta chain. Sequenced by immunoSEQ multiplex PCR; TCRdb stores in-frame clones only, minus some. The sample records a few hundred thousand clones, 89% being singletons. These data belong to a study of blood T cell repertoires in COVID-19. This CDR3 is built from 12 residues. The germline gives CDR1 MNHEY, CDR2 SVGAGI. The germline V and J ends were trimmed by 5 bases and 8 bases, with 10 bases remaining between them. Participant-reported clinical history was the basis for cohort assignment. The clonotype originates from a woman aged 60-75 years who had recovered from COVID-19. The V and J genes are TRBV6-5 and TRBJ2-1; maybe TRBD1 (6 bases). The sequencing input was PBMCs or T cells enriched from blood (not recorded which). CDR3 in amino acids: CASSTGIDEQFF. The CDR3 coding sequence is TGTGCCAGCAGTACAGGGATCGATGAGCAGTTCTTC.